There are many counts of the clone carrying this TCR beta chain. What it binds is not known. The data are from a study of T cells after yellow fever vaccination. Across the whole study: It was SMART-Seq v4 Ultra Low Input that prepared the fractions with low cell numbers. Broader study findings: CD4 and CD8 compartments shared a small share of clonotypes. Abundant clonotypes from the bulk population could have been carried over as contaminants into FACS-sorted repertoires. Weaker in magnitude, the secondary response showed a faster peak on day 5 versus 15.

TCRdb reanalysed the 5' RACE reads using MiXCR and keeps one entry per CDR3 protein. Of around 310,000 distinct CDR3 sequences listed, 4% are singletons. Germline V gene data show CDR1 as LGHNA and CDR2 as YSLEER. CDR3 length equals 15 residues. Trimming removed 1 base from V and 6 bases from J, with 16 bases in between. The chain recombines TRBV4-3 with TRBJ2-7; D may be TRBD1 (5 bases). This sequence was found in a man between 18 and 29 years old who received the YFV17D yellow fever vaccine. The starting material was PBMCs, obtained 5 days after the yellow fever booster vaccination. CDR3 amino acids: CASSQVGGALREQYF. CDR3 bases: TGCGCCAGCAGCCAAGTGGGTGGGGCCTTACGCGAGCAGTACTTC.